Following are 10 T cell receptor beta chains from one sample sequenced in a study of T cell responses to AZD1222 COVID-19 vaccine. The data were produced by immunoSEQ multiplex PCR, yet TCRdb's version contains in-frame clones alone and is incomplete. The data hold roughly 180,000 clones, with roughly 91% observed a single time. The sequences come from peripheral blood, collected 28 days after the second AZD1222 dose. These receptor sequences come from an adult who received the AZD1222 COVID-19 vaccine.

The V call is TRBV18, the J call TRBJ2-3; D is uncertain. V was shortened by 3 bases and J by 0 bases, with 16 bases between the two germline ends. Per germline, CDR1 KGHSH and CDR2 LQKENI. CDR3 length: 17 residues. The CDR3 loop is CASSPWSLSYSTDTQYF. The CDR3 DNA follows: TGTGCCAGCTCACCCTGGTCCCTCTCATATAGCACAGATACGCAGTATTTT.

This clone was recorded only once. The chain employs TRBV6-5 and TRBJ2-5; D call uncertain. The CDR3 contains 13 residues. Germline-derived CDR1 and CDR2 are MNHEY and SVGAGI. Trimming removed 5 bases at V and 3 bases at J, with 10 bases between. CDR3 in DNA: TGTGCCAGCAGTATGGCAGGAGAAGAGACCCAGTACTTC. Translation gives CASSMAGEETQYF.

The gene calls are TRBV18 and TRBJ2-7; tentative D call: TRBD1 (5 bases). The germline CDR1 and CDR2 sequences are KGHSH and LQKENI. The CDR3 is 14 residues long. V lost 0 bases, J lost 3 bases, and 9 bases lay in between. This CDR3 reads CASSPPSGFYEQYF. CDR3 bases: TGTGCCAGCTCACCACCGTCAGGGTTCTACGAGCAGTACTTC.

The chain links TRBV7-9 to TRBJ2-3; no reliable D call. CDR3 length: 19 residues. From germline, CDR1 is SEHNR and CDR2 FQNEAQ (reference sequence). The V gene lost 0 bases and the J gene lost 2 bases, with 21 bases spanning the gap. This chain's CDR3 is CASSLAGGLGPITTDTQYF. The DNA for the CDR3 is TGTGCCAGCAGCTTAGCGGGTGGATTGGGCCCCATCACCACAGATACGCAGTATTTT.

CDR3 DNA sequence: TGTGCCAGCAGTCGGACGGCTCCCAATGGCGGGGAGCTGTTTTTT. Translated: CASSRTAPNGGELFF. The V and J genes are TRBV3-1 (or the pseudogene TRBV3-2) and TRBJ2-2; D ambiguous. CDR1 LGHDT and CDR2 YNNKEL come from the germline V gene (reference sequence). The CDR3 has 15 amino acids. V lost 6 bases, J lost 7 bases, and 18 bases lay in between.

The genes are TRBV27 and TRBJ2-7; no firm D call. This CDR3 is 11 amino acids long. Trimming removed 5 bases at V and 9 bases at J, with 11 bases between. Germline-derived CDR1 and CDR2 are MNHEY and SMNVEV (reference sequence). The CDR3 DNA follows: TGTGCCAGCAGTCCCGGGTGGGTGCAGTACTTC. Protein: CASSPGWVQYF.

This clone was recorded once. The chain carries TRBV7-9 and TRBJ1-6; D ambiguous. The CDR3 spans 14 residues. Germline V gene data show CDR1 as SEHNR and CDR2 as FQNEAQ (reference sequence). V was pared by 3 bases and J by 5 bases, with 8 bases between. The DNA of the CDR3 is TGTGCCAGCAGCTTTGGGAGGAATAATTCACCCCTCCACTTT. As protein: CASSFGRNNSPLHF.

The chain uses TRBV27 and TRBJ1-1, with unresolved D. The V end was cut by 2 bases, the J end by 2 bases, with 6 bases between. The CDR3 length is 13 residues. Germline CDR1 MNHEY, CDR2 SMNVEV (reference sequence). The CDR3 sequence is CASSLGLNTEAFF. The CDR3 nucleotides read TGTGCCAGCAGTTTAGGTCTTAACACTGAAGCTTTCTTT.

CDR3 sequence (DNA): TGTGCCAGCGGCCAGACCTACGAGCAGTACTTC. It translates to CASGQTYEQYF. The chain uses TRBV6-5 and TRBJ2-7; D unclear. The CDR3 extends over 11 amino acids. V lost 8 bases, J lost 2 bases, and 7 bases lay in between. The germline V gene has CDR1 MNHEY and CDR2 SVGAGI.

This clone showed up just once. V is TRBV6-5 and J is TRBJ2-1; 8 bases line up with TRBD2. Germline V CDR1 and CDR2: MNHEY, SVGAGI. The J segment lost 13 bases and the V segment lost 6 bases, leaving 14 bases of the junction unmatched. There are 14 residues in the CDR3. In DNA form, the CDR3 reads TGTGCCAGCAGCCGACGGGCTGGGACTAGTCCTCAGTTCTTC. This encodes CASSRRAGTSPQFF.